These 20 T cell receptor beta chains share one sample of origin, sequenced in a study of Ad26.COV2.S vaccination and SARS-CoV-2 variants. As for treatment: roughly 18 received Ad26.COV2.S at low or high dose, single or two shots; about 5 received placebo; per-sample allocation not given. Sampling happened 63 days after the first vaccine or placebo injection. Profiled with immunoSEQ multiplex PCR; TCRdb holds only in-frame clones, not every one. The sample lists about 680,000 clones; roughly 90% were seen once. The input for sequencing was peripheral blood, taken in a trial of Ad26.COV2.S vaccine versus placebo. The receptors stem from a person aged 18-65 years who received the Ad26.COV2.S COVID-19 vaccine or a placebo.

This rearrangement joins TRBV14 to TRBJ2-7; D remains unclear. This CDR3 contains 14 residues. V lost 2 bases, J lost 3 bases, and 11 bases lay in between. Germline V gene data show CDR1 as SGHDN and CDR2 as FVKESK. For the CDR3, the DNA is TGTGCCAGCAGCCAACTTGAAAGGAGCTACGAGCAGTACTTC. Amino acids: CASSQLERSYEQYF.

The chain couples TRBV18 to TRBJ1-5; no clear D. The germline V gene has CDR1 KGHSH and CDR2 LQKENI. The V gene lost 1 base and the J gene lost 3 bases, with 13 bases spanning the gap. The CDR3 has 16 residues. The CDR3 nucleotides read TGTGCCAGCTCACCACGGAGGATTTCCTCCAATCAGCCCCAGCATTTT. This translates into CASSPRRISSNQPQHF.

For this clone: Other DNA sequences within the sample encode an identical CDR3. This rearrangement joins TRBV9 to TRBJ1-3; D is ambiguous. The CDR3 totals 13 residues. Trimming took 5 bases from V and 4 from J, leaving 10 bases between them. CDR1 is SGDLS, CDR2 YYNGEE, per germline. The CDR3 reads CASSYGSGNTIYF. The CDR3 nucleotides read TGTGCCAGCAGTTACGGATCCGGAAACACCATATATTTT. The full variable domain, rest sourced from reference TRBV9 and TRBJ1-3, is DSGVTQTPKHLITATGQRVTLRCSPRSGDLSVYWYQQSLDQGLQFLIQYYNGEERAKGNILERFSAQQFPDLHSELNLSSLELGDSALYFCASSYGSGNTIYFGEGSWLTVV.

This clone was seen only once. This chain links TRBV11-2 with TRBJ2-5; TRBD2 aligns across 7 bases. J gave up 5 bases and V 2 bases, and 8 bases lay outside the gene matches. The V gene's germline CDR1 is SGHAT and CDR2 FQNNGV. This CDR3 region has 15 residues. CDR3 protein: CASSLRIGGSETQYF. The CDR3 DNA reads as TGTGCCAGCAGCTTAAGAATTGGCGGGAGCGAGACCCAGTACTTC.

This clone has only a few counts. This sequence joins TRBV27 and TRBJ1-5; the D gene is possibly TRBD1 (6 bases). V was trimmed by 5 bases and J by 2 bases, leaving 13 bases between them. The CDR3 spans 15 residues. Germline V gene data show CDR1 as MNHEY and CDR2 as SMNVEV (reference sequence). Here the CDR3 DNA reads TGTGCCAGCAGTCAAACAGGGCCTGGCAATCAGCCCCAGCATTTT. It encodes CASSQTGPGNQPQHF.

This chain joins TRBV19 and TRBJ2-1, with 13 bases identical to TRBD2. V dropped 7 bases and J dropped 5; count of bases not matched to a gene: 2. Germline V lookup: CDR1 LNHDA, CDR2 SQIVND (reference sequence). This CDR3 contains 14 residues. The chain's CDR3 is CASKGLAGHNEQFF. CDR3 DNA: TGTGCCAGTAAGGGACTAGCGGGACACAATGAGCAGTTCTTC. The entire variable domain, with the rest obtained from reference TRBV19 and TRBJ2-1, is as follows: DGGITQSPKYLFRKEGQNVTLSCEQNLNHDAMYWYRQDPGQGLRLIYYSQIVNDFQKGDIAEGYSVSREKKESFPLTVTSAQKNPTAFYLCASKGLAGHNEQFFGPGTRLTVL.

The chain carries TRBV12-2 and TRBJ1-2; the table's D call, TRBD1, has no DNA check behind it. TRBV12-2 is reported as a pseudogene. The CDR3 runs 17 residues. For the CDR3, the DNA is TGTGCAAGTCGCTTAACCCGGACACCCCTTGTGGGTATAGGCTACACCTTC. Its translation is CASRLTRTPLVGIGYTF.

The V gene is TRBV19, the J gene TRBJ2-2; 7 bases are a match to TRBD1. The CDR3 length is 16 residues. Germline CDR1 and CDR2: LNHDA and SQIVND (reference sequence). V was clipped by 8 bases and J by 2 bases; unmatched bases: 11. Here the CDR3 reads CASSGTAVFNTGELFF. The CDR3 DNA reads TGTGCCAGTTCCGGGACAGCAGTTTTCAACACCGGGGAGCTGTTTTTT.

The rearrangement joins TRBV6-4 to TRBJ1-5; tentatively, D is TRBD1 (5 bases). This CDR3 contains 14 residues. CDR1 MRHNA and CDR2 SNTAGT come from the germline V gene. Trimming pared 3 bases from V and 7 bases from J, leaving 13 bases between. CDR3 sequence reads: CASSERAGNQPQHF. The CDR3 DNA follows: TGTGCCAGCAGTGAAAGGGCAGGGAACCAGCCCCAGCATTTT.

CDR3 residues: CATSWGPGGTAGDEQYF. The CDR3 DNA is TGTGCCACCAGCTGGGGGCCCGGGGGGACAGCGGGGGACGAGCAGTACTTC. The V call is TRBV24-1, the J call TRBJ2-7, with D possibly matching TRBD2 (8 bases). Trimming left V 7 bases short and J 5 bases short, with 26 bases between. The CDR3 contains 17 residues. Germline CDR1 reads KGHDR; CDR2 reads SFDVKD.

Comment on this clone: Additional DNA sequences in this sample encode the identical CDR3. The rearrangement uses TRBV7-2 and TRBJ2-5; D gene ambiguous. The germline CDR1 and CDR2 sequences are SGHTA and FQGNSA. This CDR3 spans 12 amino acids. V shed 0 bases and J shed 4 bases, with 3 bases lying between them. CDR3 loop: CASSLARETQYF. DNA of the CDR3: TGTGCCAGCAGCTTAGCGCGAGAGACCCAGTACTTC.

In nucleotides, the CDR3 is TGTGCCAGCAGCGTCAACAGGGCTAGCTCCTACGAGCAGTACTTC. Residues: CASSVNRASSYEQYF. This chain links TRBV11-2 with TRBJ2-7; TRBD1 might be the D (6 bases). Trimming took off 5 bases at V and 0 bases at J, with 14 bases between the two ends. The germline CDR1 and CDR2 sequences are SGHAT and FQNNGV. The CDR3 consists of 15 residues.

This chain joins TRBV2 and TRBJ1-1; 9 nucleotides align to TRBD1. The CDR3 consists of 15 residues. After removal of 10 bases from V and 6 bases from J, the junction contained 15 bases not matched to a gene. Germline V lookup: CDR1 SNHLY, CDR2 FYNNEI. CDR3 residues: CATRPSGQGIPEAFF. The CDR3 nucleotides read TGTGCCACCCGGCCTTCCGGACAGGGGATTCCTGAAGCTTTCTTT.

This clone was seen only once. The chain combines TRBV2 with TRBJ1-1, with 7 bases matching TRBD1. The V segment lost 6 bases and the J segment 5 bases; nucleotides outside the gene matches: 9. This CDR3 has 14 amino acids. CDR1 and CDR2 from the germline V gene are SNHLY and FYNNEI. CDR3 nucleotides: TGTGCCAGCAGCTGGACAGGCGGTCATACTGAAGCTTTCTTT. Amino acid sequence: CASSWTGGHTEAFF.

The chain combines TRBV4-3 with TRBJ2-7; 8 nucleotides match TRBD2. The germline gives CDR1 LGHNA, CDR2 YSLEER. The CDR3 is made up of 17 amino acids. The trim removed 2 bases at V and 4 bases at J, leaving 13 bases unmatched. For the CDR3, the DNA is TGCGCCAGCAGCCAAATTCGCGGGGGGCAAGCTATTTACGAGCAGTACTTC. Residues: CASSQIRGGQAIYEQYF.

The CDR3, as DNA: TGTGCCAGTAGTATAGAAAGGGGCGGTGTGAGGGGCGGACAGCCCCAGCATTTT. This gives the protein CASSIERGGVRGGQPQHF. The rearrangement links TRBV19 to TRBJ1-5, with D tentatively TRBD1 (5 bases). The V end was cut by 0 bases, the J end by 7 bases, with 22 bases between. CDR1 and CDR2 from the germline V gene are LNHDA and SQIVND (reference sequence). The CDR3 sequence is 18 residues long.

The V call is TRBV4-3, the J call TRBJ2-1; 7 bases fit TRBD1. The CDR3 extends over 18 amino acids. The junction had 15 bases not matched to a gene; V was cut back by 3 bases and J by 4 bases. Germline-derived CDR1 and CDR2 are LGHNA and YSLEER. The CDR3 DNA is TGCGCCAGCAGCCACATACTACGGACAGGCCGTGGATACAATGAGCAGTTCTTC. Translated, it gives CASSHILRTGRGYNEQFF.

This clone was seen many times. The rearrangement uses TRBV4-3 and TRBJ2-5; D may be TRBD1 or TRBD2 (6 bases each). The V end lost 0 bases, the J end lost 4 bases, and 18 bases lay between the germline ends. This CDR3 is built from 17 residues. Germline V gives CDR1 LGHNA, CDR2 YSLEER. CDR3 region: CASSQDGGQRAPETQYF. CDR3 nucleotides: TGCGCCAGCAGCCAAGATGGGGGGCAGAGAGCACCAGAGACCCAGTACTTC.

This chain links TRBV5-8 with TRBJ1-5, with D uncertain. V lost 5 bases and J lost 0, with 3 bases in between. This CDR3 has 12 amino acids. Germline V CDR1 and CDR2: SGHTS, YDEGEE. The CDR3: CASRGSNQPQHF. The CDR3 nucleotides are TGTGCCAGCAGGGGTAGCAATCAGCCCCAGCATTTT.

This chain joins TRBV29-1 and TRBJ2-7; D perhaps matches TRBD2 (5 bases). CDR3 length: 14 residues. Germline CDR1 SQVTM, CDR2 ANQGSEA. Trimming left V 4 bases short and J 0 bases short, with 13 bases between. The CDR3 DNA reads TGCAGCGTTGGGGCTAGCTCAAACTCCTACGAGCAGTACTTC. The encoded protein is CSVGASSNSYEQYF.